One and the same sample provided the 3 T cell receptor beta chains below, sequenced in a study of cytomegalovirus exposure and HLA in healthy donors. Assay: immunoSEQ multiplex PCR; the TCRdb copy retains only in-frame clones and omits some. The sample holds some 60,000 clones; roughly 96% are singletons and the top ten take approximately 0.94%. Sequenced sample: PBMCs. The receptor set was obtained from a man aged 18 to 29 in good health and CMV-seronegative.

V is TRBV28 and J is TRBJ2-3; the D is unclear. The germline V gene has CDR1 MDHEN and CDR2 SYDVKM. The germline V and J ends were trimmed by 1 base and 2 bases, with 7 bases remaining between them. This CDR3 has 14 residues. The CDR3 sequence: CASSLSAYTDTQYF. The CDR3 DNA sequence: TGTGCCAGCAGTTTATCCGCGTACACAGATACGCAGTATTTT.

The gene calls are TRBV28 and TRBJ1-5, with a tentative D call TRBD1 (5 bases). Germline lookup yields CDR1 MDHEN and CDR2 SYDVKM. Between the trimmed V and J ends, which lost 6 bases and 6 bases, there was a span of 12 bases. The CDR3 runs 13 residues. The CDR3 is CASSQGLGQPQHF. CDR3 in DNA: TGTGCCAGCAGCCAGGGCTTGGGTCAGCCCCAGCATTTT.

There are a few counts of this clone. J is TRBJ2-7 and V is TRBV2; 7 bases map to TRBD1. CDR3 length equals 14 residues. The V gene end was trimmed by 5 bases and the J gene end by 6 bases; junction bases not matched to a gene: 10. Germline V CDR1 and CDR2: SNHLY, FYNNEI. The CDR3 sequence is CASSIDRVGREQYF. Here the CDR3 DNA reads TGTGCCAGCAGTATTGACAGGGTGGGGCGCGAGCAGTACTTC.